These 7 T cell receptor beta chains were all obtained from the same sample, sequenced in a study of blood T cell repertoires in COVID-19. Here immunoSEQ multiplex PCR was the method, and the copy in TCRdb shows in-frame clones only, minus some. The sample lists approximately 120,000 clones; 77% were seen once. Sequencing was carried out using peripheral blood. The receptor source for this set is a man at least 80 years old with acute or convalescent COVID-19.

The chain has TRBV3-1 (or the pseudogene TRBV3-2) and TRBJ1-1; 8 bases are shared with TRBD1. Losses at the gene ends were 0 bases for V and 4 bases for J; bases not matched to a gene: 13. The CDR3 is made up of 18 amino acids. Germline V gene data show CDR1 as LGHDT and CDR2 as YNNKEL (reference sequence). As DNA, the CDR3 is TGTGCCAGCAGCCAAGAGCGAGAATGGGACAGGACGGGCACTGAAGCTTTCTTT. Protein: CASSQEREWDRTGTEAFF.

V is TRBV7-2 and J is TRBJ1-3; D might be TRBD1 (6 bases). V lost 5 bases and J 4 bases, leaving 18 bases between the germline ends. Germline V CDR1 and CDR2: SGHTA, FQGNSA. The CDR3 has 16 residues. In nucleotides, the CDR3 is TGTGCCAGCAGCACCCTGATCGGTGGGGGCGGAAACACCATATATTTT. Encoded protein: CASSTLIGGGGNTIYF.

V gene TRBV19 combines with J gene TRBJ2-3; 8 nucleotides agree with TRBD2. This CDR3 is 17 amino acids long. Per germline, CDR1 LNHDA and CDR2 SQIVND (reference sequence). V lost 3 bases and J lost 5; bases outside the gene matches: 13. The CDR3 coding sequence is TGTGCCAGTAGTATGAGCGGGGGCGTCTCGGGCATAGATACGCAGTATTTT. Amino acid sequence: CASSMSGGVSGIDTQYF.

The chain employs TRBV4-1 and TRBJ2-7; 7 bases fit TRBD2. The CDR3 extends over 16 amino acids. The V gene end was trimmed by 0 bases and the J gene end by 3 bases; junction bases not matched to a gene: 8. CDR1 and CDR2 from the germline V gene are MGHRA and YSYEKL. The CDR3 DNA follows: TGCGCCAGCAGCCAAGATGGGGGGGAGAGAATCTACGAGCAGTACTTC. It is translated as CASSQDGGERIYEQYF.

Ten or more counts support this clone. V gene TRBV2 combines with J gene TRBJ1-1; D not certain. V gave up 2 bases and J gave up 5 bases, with 18 bases separating them. Germline V gives CDR1 SNHLY, CDR2 FYNNEI. The CDR3 has 16 residues. The CDR3 reads CASSEIGMGRSTEAFF. The CDR3 DNA sequence: TGTGCCAGCAGTGAAATTGGTATGGGGAGGAGTACTGAAGCTTTCTTT.

The rearrangement uses TRBV2 and TRBJ1-1, with D maybe TRBD1 (5 bases). From germline, CDR1 is SNHLY and CDR2 FYNNEI. V lost 2 bases, J lost 4 bases, and 8 bases lay in between. The CDR3 extends over 13 amino acids. For the CDR3, the DNA is TGTGCCAGCAGTGAACAGGGCCCCACTGAAGCTTTCTTT. It encodes CASSEQGPTEAFF. Filled out from reference TRBV2 and TRBJ1-1, the complete variable domain reads EPEVTQTPSHQVTQMGQEVILRCVPISNHLYFYWYRQILGQKVEFLVSFYNNEISEKSEIFDDQFSVERPDGSNFTLKIRSTKLEDSAMYFCASSEQGPTEAFFGQGTRLTVV.

The chain couples TRBV18 to TRBJ2-2, with 9 bases identical to TRBD1. The V gene's germline CDR1 is KGHSH and CDR2 LQKENI. This CDR3 is 17 amino acids long. J gave up 0 bases and V 2 bases, and 4 bases lay outside the gene matches. CDR3 coding DNA: TGTGCCAGCTCACCATTCTGGACAGGGGCGAACACCGGGGAGCTGTTTTTT. Translating gives CASSPFWTGANTGELFF.